This T cell receptor (beta chain) emerged from a study of T cells expressing NK-cell markers. For the study at large: Sorted CD3+CD56-NKG2C+, CD3+CD56+NKG2C+ and CD3+CD56+NKG2C- T cells supplied the TCR beta repertoires.

On this clonotype: Its matching antigen is unknown.

The germline V gene has CDR1 SNHLY and CDR2 FYNNEI. The CDR3 runs 15 residues. TCRdb re-called the 5' RACE reads; one entry per CDR3 protein, DNA not given. The repertoire shows hundreds of thousands of distinct CDR3 sequences; the top ten hold around 4.9%. Study conclusions and caveats: Expanded NKG2C+ T cell clones were not confirmed as HCMV-specific. The dominant NKG2C+ clonotypes represented about 1.0-7.0% of CD8+ T cells in several donors.

The source material was blood T cells: a sorted CD56 or NKG2C T cell subset, CD4+ or CD8+ T cells, or bulk PBMC T cells (not recorded which). V usage is TRBV2 and J usage is TRBJ1-2; TCRdb names TRBD1, which stays unverified in the absence of DNA. The TCR originated in a man aged 18 to 69 in good health. CDR3 in amino acids: CASSPDRLTNYGYTF.